This T cell receptor beta chain was obtained from a study of blood T cell repertoires in COVID-19. Study in general: Acute and convalescent COVID-19 samples came from the United States, Italy and Spain. In each case, the material was cDNA or gDNA derived from T cells, B-cell-depleted T cells, or PBMCs.

Original analysis: Scientists estimated how many nucleated cells there were by amplifying reference gene primers. This table comes from immunoSEQ multiplex PCR, and its TCRdb copy is limited to in-frame clones, with some not included. V and J calls and clone size are copied from that table; D and trimming were computed from the DNA. Of approximately 200,000 clones detected, more than 85% appear once; the ten largest clones hold roughly 2%. The CDR3 is 13 residues long. With 4 bases removed from V and 5 bases from J, the gap between germline ends came to 11 bases. Germline CDR1 is SGHNT and CDR2 is YENEEA.

The chain links TRBV11-3 to TRBJ2-5; D possibly corresponds to TRBD1 (6 bases). This sequence originates from a man between 65 and 85 years old with active or convalescent COVID-19. Sequencing was performed on peripheral blood. The CDR3 coding sequence is TGTGCCAGCAGCTCTGGGGGCGTTGAGACCCAGTACTTC. Its protein product is CASSSGGVETQYF.